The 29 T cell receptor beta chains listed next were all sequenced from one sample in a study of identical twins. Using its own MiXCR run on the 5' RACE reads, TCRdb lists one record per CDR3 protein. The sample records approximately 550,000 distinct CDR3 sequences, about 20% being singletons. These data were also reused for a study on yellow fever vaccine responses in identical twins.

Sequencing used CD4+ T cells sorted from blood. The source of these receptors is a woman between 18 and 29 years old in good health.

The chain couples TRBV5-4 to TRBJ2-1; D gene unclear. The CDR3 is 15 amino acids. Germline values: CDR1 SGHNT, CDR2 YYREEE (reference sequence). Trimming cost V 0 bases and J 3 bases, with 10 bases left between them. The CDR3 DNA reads TGTGCCAGCAGCTTGGGCAGCAACTTCTACAATGAGCAGTTCTTC. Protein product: CASSLGSNFYNEQFF.

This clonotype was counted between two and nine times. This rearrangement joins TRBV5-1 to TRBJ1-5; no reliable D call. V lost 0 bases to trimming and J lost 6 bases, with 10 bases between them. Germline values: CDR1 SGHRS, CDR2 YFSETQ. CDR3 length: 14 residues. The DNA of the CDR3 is TGCGCCAGCAGCTTGGTAGGTGGAGCTCAGCCCCAGCATTTT. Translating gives CASSLVGGAQPQHF.

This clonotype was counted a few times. CDR3 sequence reads: CAISESSRELQFF. The CDR3 DNA reads TGTGCCATCAGTGAGTCGTCACGGGAGTTACAGTTCTTC. V and J are TRBV10-3 and TRBJ2-1; tentative D call: TRBD2 (6 bases). This CDR3 has 13 amino acids. Germline loops: CDR1 ENHRY, CDR2 SYGVKD. V was cut by 0 bases and J by 13 bases, with 13 bases left in between.

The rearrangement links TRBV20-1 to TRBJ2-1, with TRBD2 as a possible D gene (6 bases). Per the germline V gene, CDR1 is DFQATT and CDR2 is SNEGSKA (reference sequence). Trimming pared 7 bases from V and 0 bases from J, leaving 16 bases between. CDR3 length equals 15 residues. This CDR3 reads CSVNQRGSSYNEQFF. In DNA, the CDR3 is TGCAGTGTTAATCAACGGGGGAGCTCCTACAATGAGCAGTTCTTC.

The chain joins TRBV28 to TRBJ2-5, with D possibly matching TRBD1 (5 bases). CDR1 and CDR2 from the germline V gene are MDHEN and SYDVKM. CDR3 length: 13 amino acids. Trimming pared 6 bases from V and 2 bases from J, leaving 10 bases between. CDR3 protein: CASRWGGQETQYF. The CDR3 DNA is TGTGCCAGCAGATGGGGCGGACAAGAGACCCAGTACTTC.

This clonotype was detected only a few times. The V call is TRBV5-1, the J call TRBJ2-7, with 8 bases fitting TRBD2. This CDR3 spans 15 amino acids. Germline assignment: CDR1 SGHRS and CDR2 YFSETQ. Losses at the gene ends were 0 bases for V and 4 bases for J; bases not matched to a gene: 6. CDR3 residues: CASSLVSSGWYEQYF. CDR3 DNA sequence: TGCGCCAGCAGCTTGGTTTCTAGCGGGTGGTACGAGCAGTACTTC.

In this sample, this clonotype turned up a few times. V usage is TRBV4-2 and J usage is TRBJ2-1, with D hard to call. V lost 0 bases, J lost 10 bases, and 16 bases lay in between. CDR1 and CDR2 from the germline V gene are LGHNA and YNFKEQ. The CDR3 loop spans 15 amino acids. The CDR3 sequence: CASSQENQSSREQFF. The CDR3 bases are TGTGCCAGCAGCCAAGAGAATCAATCCTCAAGGGAGCAGTTCTTC.

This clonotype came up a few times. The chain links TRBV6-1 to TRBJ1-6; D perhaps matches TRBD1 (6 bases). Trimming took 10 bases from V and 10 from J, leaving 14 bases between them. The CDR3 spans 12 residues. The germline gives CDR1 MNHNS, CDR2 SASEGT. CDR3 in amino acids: CATRAGVSPLHF. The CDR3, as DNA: TGTGCCACCCGGGCAGGGGTATCACCCCTCCACTTT.

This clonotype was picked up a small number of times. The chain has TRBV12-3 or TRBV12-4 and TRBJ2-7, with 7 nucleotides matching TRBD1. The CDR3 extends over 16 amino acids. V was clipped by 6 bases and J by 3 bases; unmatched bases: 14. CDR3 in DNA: TGTGCCAGCAGCTCGACAGGGCCAGGTCCCCACTACGAGCAGTACTTC. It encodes CASSSTGPGPHYEQYF.

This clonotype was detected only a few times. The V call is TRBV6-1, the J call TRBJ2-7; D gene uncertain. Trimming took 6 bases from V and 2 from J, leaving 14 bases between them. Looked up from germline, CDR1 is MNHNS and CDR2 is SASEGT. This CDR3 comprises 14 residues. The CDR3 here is CASSPSGSPYEQYF. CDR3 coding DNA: TGTGCCAGCAGCCCGTCGGGTTCACCCTACGAGCAGTACTTC.

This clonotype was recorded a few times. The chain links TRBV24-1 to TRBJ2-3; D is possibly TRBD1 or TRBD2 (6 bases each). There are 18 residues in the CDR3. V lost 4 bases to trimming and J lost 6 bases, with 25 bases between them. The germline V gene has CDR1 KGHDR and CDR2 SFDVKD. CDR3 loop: CATSDAGGGTPLGDTQYF. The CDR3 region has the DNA TGTGCCACCAGTGACGCTGGAGGGGGGACTCCCCTGGGGGATACGCAGTATTTT.

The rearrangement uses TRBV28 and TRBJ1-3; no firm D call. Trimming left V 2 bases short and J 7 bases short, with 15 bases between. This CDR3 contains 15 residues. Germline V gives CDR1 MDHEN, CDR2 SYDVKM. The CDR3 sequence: CASSLPGEGRNTIYF. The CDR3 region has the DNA TGTGCCAGCAGTTTACCCGGGGAAGGGCGGAACACCATATATTTT. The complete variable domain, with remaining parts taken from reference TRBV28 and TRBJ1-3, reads DVKVTQSSRYLVKRTGEKVFLECVQDMDHENMFWYRQDPGLGLRLIYFSYDVKMKEKGDIPEGYSVSREKKERFSLILESASTNQTSMYLCASSLPGEGRNTIYFGEGSWLTVV.

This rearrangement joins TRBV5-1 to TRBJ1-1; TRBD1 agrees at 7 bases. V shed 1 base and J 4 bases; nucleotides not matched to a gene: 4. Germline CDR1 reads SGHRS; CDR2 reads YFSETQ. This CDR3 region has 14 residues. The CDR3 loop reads CASSLWGQSTEAFF. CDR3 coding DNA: TGCGCCAGCAGCTTGTGGGGACAGAGCACTGAAGCTTTCTTT. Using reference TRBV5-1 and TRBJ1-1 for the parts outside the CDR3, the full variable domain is KAGVTQTPRYLIKTRGQQVTLSCSPISGHRSVSWYQQTPGQGLQFLFEYFSETQRNKGNFPGRFSGRQFSNSRSEMNVSTLELGDSALYLCASSLWGQSTEAFFGQGTRLTVV.

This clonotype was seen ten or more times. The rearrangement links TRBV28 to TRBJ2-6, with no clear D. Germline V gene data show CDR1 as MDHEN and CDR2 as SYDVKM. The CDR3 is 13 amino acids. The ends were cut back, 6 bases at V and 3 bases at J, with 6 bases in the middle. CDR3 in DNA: TGTGCCAGCAGACCCGATGGGGCCAACGTCCTGACTTTC. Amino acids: CASRPDGANVLTF. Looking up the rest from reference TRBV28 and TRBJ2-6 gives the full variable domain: DVKVTQSSRYLVKRTGEKVFLECVQDMDHENMFWYRQDPGLGLRLIYFSYDVKMKEKGDIPEGYSVSREKKERFSLILESASTNQTSMYLCASRPDGANVLTFGAGSRLTVL.

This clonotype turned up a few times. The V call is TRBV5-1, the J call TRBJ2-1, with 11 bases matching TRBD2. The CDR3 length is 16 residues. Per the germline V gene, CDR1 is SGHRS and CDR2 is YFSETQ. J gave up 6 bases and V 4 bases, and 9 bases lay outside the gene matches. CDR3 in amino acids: CASSETSGSPGNEQFF. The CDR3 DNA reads TGCGCCAGCAGCGAAACTAGCGGGAGCCCCGGCAATGAGCAGTTCTTC.

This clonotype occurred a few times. CDR3 amino acids: CASSVSANQPQHF. The CDR3 DNA follows: TGTGCCAGCAGTGTCAGTGCTAATCAGCCCCAGCATTTT. The chain has TRBV28 and TRBJ1-5; D is undetermined. CDR3 length equals 13 residues. V was shortened by 5 bases and J by 4 bases, with 9 bases between the two germline ends. Germline CDR1 and CDR2: MDHEN and SYDVKM. Together with reference TRBV28 and TRBJ1-5, the CDR3 gives the full variable domain: DVKVTQSSRYLVKRTGEKVFLECVQDMDHENMFWYRQDPGLGLRLIYFSYDVKMKEKGDIPEGYSVSREKKERFSLILESASTNQTSMYLCASSVSANQPQHFGDGTRLSIL.

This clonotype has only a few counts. CDR3 nucleotides: TGTGCCAGCAGTTATGGGGGGAACCGCGGCAATGAGCAGTTCTTC. Its protein product is CASSYGGNRGNEQFF. The J gene is TRBJ2-1, the V gene TRBV12-3 or TRBV12-4; D might be TRBD2 (6 bases). The CDR3 covers 15 residues. The V gene lost 4 bases and the J gene lost 6 bases, with 16 bases spanning the gap.

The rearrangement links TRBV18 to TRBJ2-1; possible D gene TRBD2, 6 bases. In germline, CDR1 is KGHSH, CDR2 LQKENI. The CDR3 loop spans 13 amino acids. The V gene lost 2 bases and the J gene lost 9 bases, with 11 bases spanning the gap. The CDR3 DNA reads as TGTGCCAGCTCACCAGGGGGACTCGGTGAGCAGTTCTTC. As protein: CASSPGGLGEQFF.

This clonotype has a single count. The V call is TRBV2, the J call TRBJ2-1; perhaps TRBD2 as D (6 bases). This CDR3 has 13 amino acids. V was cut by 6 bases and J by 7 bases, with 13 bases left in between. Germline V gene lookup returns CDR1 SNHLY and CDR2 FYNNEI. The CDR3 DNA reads TGTGCCAGCAGAGCGGAGGGGCCGAATGAGCAGTTCTTC. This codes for CASRAEGPNEQFF.

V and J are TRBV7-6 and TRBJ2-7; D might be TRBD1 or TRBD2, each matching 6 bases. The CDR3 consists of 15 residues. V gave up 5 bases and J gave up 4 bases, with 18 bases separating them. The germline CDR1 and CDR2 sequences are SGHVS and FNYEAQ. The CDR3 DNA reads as TGTGCCAGCAGCCCTGTTGGGGGGCTTGGATACGAGCAGTACTTC. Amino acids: CASSPVGGLGYEQYF.

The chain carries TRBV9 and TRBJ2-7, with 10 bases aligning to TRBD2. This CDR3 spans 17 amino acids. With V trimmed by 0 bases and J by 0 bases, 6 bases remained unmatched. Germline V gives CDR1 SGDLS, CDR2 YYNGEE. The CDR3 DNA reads TGTGCCAGCAGCGTAGGACTAGCGGGTCCAGGCTCCTACGAGCAGTACTTC. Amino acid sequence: CASSVGLAGPGSYEQYF.

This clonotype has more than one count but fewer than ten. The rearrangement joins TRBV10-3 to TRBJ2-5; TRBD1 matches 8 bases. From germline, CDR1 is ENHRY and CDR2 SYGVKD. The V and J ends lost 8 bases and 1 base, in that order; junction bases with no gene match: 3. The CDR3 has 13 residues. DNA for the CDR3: TGTGCCATCTCCAGGGGGCTCCAAGAGACCCAGTACTTC. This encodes CAISRGLQETQYF.

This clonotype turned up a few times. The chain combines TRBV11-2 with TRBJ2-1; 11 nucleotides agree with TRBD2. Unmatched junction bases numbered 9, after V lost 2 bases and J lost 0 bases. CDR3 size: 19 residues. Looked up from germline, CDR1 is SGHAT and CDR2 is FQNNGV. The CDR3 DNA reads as TGTGCCAGCAGCTTACGGGTAGCGGGGGGGCCCAGCTCCTACAATGAGCAGTTCTTC. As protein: CASSLRVAGGPSSYNEQFF.

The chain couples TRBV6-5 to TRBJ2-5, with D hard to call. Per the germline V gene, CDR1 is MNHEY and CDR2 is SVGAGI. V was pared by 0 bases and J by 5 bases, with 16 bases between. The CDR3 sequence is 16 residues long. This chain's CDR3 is CASSYSMAQNAETQYF. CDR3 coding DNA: TGTGCCAGCAGTTACTCGATGGCCCAAAATGCTGAGACCCAGTACTTC.

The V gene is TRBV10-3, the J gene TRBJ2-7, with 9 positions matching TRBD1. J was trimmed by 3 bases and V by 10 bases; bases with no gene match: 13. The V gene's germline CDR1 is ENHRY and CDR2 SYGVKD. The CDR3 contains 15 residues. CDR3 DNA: TGTGCCACCCGCCCAAAGCCGGGACAGGGCTACGAGCAGTACTTC. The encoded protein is CATRPKPGQGYEQYF.

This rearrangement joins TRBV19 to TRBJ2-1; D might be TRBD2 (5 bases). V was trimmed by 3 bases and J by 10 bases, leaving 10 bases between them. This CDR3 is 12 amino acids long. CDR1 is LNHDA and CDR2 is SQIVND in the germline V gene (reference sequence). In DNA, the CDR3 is TGTGCCAGTAGTATTAACGGGAAGGAGCAGTTCTTC. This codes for CASSINGKEQFF.

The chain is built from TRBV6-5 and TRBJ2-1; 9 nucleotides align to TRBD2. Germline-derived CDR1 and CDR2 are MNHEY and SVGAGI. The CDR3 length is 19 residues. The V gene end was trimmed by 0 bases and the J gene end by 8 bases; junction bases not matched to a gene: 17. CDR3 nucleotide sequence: TGTGCCAGCAGTTACTCGAATCTAGCGGGACCCATAGTATTCGATGAGCAGTTCTTC. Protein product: CASSYSNLAGPIVFDEQFF.

CDR3 amino acids: CASSQDAVTQYF. As DNA, the CDR3 is TGTGCCAGCAGCCAAGATGCGGTGACCCAGTACTTC. The chain carries TRBV4-2 and TRBJ2-5; no reliable D call. Germline-derived CDR1 and CDR2 are LGHNA and YNFKEQ. V was shortened by 0 bases and J by 7 bases, with 6 bases between the two germline ends. The CDR3 consists of 12 residues.

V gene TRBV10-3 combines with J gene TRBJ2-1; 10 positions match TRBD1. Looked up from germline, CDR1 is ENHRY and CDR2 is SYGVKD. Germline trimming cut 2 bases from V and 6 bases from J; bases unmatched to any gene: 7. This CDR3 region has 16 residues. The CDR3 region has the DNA TGTGCCATCAGTGAGGGGTGGGACAGGGGAGGCAATGAGCAGTTCTTC. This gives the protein CAISEGWDRGGNEQFF.